The clone carrying this T cell receptor beta chain was seen more than once but under ten times. As yet, its antigen is unknown. Germline values: CDR1 SGHDT, CDR2 YYEEEE. The germline V and J ends were trimmed by 4 bases and 0 bases, with 2 bases remaining between them. The CDR3 extends over 11 amino acids. The source of the sample is a study of cytomegalovirus exposure and HLA in healthy donors. Study conclusions and caveats: The investigators catalogued 150 or so TCR beta chains as cytomegalovirus-associated. Most sequenced TCRs were rare (though some public TCRs occurred in many donors). Among the CMV-associated chains, a few were confirmed in vitro as specific for CMV antigens. As was reported, the classifier diagnosed cytomegalovirus status with high specificity and sensitivity.

Sequenced by immunoSEQ multiplex PCR; TCRdb stores in-frame clones only, minus some. The sample consists of tens of thousands of clones, 70% to 90% of them appearing once. Sequenced: PBMCs. This receptor was obtained from a woman aged 18 to 35 in good health and CMV-seronegative. The V call is TRBV5-6, the J call TRBJ2-7; no reliable D call. For the CDR3, the DNA is TGTGCCAGCAGCCACTCCTACGAGCAGTACTTC. This sequence encodes CASSHSYEQYF.